The entry that follows covers one TCR beta chain sequence. With 4 bases clipped from V and 8 bases from J, the junction kept 4 bases outside the gene matches. From germline, CDR1 is SQVTM and CDR2 ANQGSEA. The CDR3 consists of 13 residues. This sample was included in a study of blood T cell repertoires in COVID-19. Study in general: Whether acute or convalescent, the COVID-19 samples came from the United States, Italy and Spain. The cDNA or gDNA used as material had been derived from T cells, B-cell-depleted T cells, or PBMCs.

Original analysis: Reference gene primer amplification yielded estimated nucleated cell counts. TCRdb keeps only in-frame clones here, not all; method: immunoSEQ multiplex PCR. The D gene and trimming were derived from the DNA, and the V and J assignments and clone size from that table. The repertoire holds tens of thousands of clones, with approximately 80% as singletons. The material sequenced was peripheral blood. The TCR comes from a human donor with active or convalescent COVID-19. The donor label of this sample is uncertain. The chain recombines TRBV29-1 with TRBJ1-5, with TRBD1 matching over 11 bases. CDR3 sequence (DNA): TGCAGCGTTGGAGGACAGGGGGCAGAGCCCCAGCATTTT. Translated: CSVGGQGAEPQHF.